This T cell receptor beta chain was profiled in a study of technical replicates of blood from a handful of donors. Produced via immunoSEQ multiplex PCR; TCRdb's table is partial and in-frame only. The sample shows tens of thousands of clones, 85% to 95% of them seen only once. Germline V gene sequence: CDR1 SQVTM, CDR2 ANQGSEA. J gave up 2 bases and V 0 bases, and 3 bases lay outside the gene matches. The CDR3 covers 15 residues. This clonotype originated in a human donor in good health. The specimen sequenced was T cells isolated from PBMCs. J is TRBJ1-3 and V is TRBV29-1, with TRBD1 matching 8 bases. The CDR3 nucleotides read TGCAGCGTTGAAGATCAGGGGGCACCTGGAAACACCATATATTTT. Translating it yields CSVEDQGAPGNTIYF.